This T cell receptor (beta chain) was captured by sequencing in a study of identical twins. The study, taken as a whole, reports: Weaker excess twin sharing was observed in beta out-of-frame sequences.

A single record per CDR3 protein comes from TCRdb applying MiXCR to the 5' RACE reads. The data contain around 280,000 distinct CDR3 sequences, about 8.9% of them singletons. The CDR3 is made up of 14 amino acids. Germline assignment: CDR1 MGHRA and CDR2 YSYEKL. Trimming removed 2 bases at V and 4 bases at J, with 8 bases between. This clonotype has at least ten counts. What it binds is not known. This sample was shared with a second study, whose subject was yellow fever vaccine responses in identical twins.

This receptor was identified in a woman in her late teens or twenties in good health. The rearrangement links TRBV4-1 to TRBJ1-4, with D possibly being TRBD1 (5 bases). The sequenced sample consisted of memory (CD45RO+) T cells sorted from blood. The CDR3 loop is CASSQTGVNEKLFF. DNA of the CDR3: TGCGCCAGCAGCCAAACAGGAGTTAATGAAAAACTGTTTTTT.